The clone carrying this TCR beta chain was picked up many times. Its antigen is unidentified. V was cut by 0 bases and J by 5 bases, with 9 bases left in between. This CDR3 comprises 13 residues. CDR1 and CDR2 from the germline V gene are DFQATT and SNEGSKA (reference sequence). Original methodology: The number of TCRs in each sample had a median of approximately 90,000 and spanned roughly 23,224 to 750,000. TCRdb passed the RACE reads through MiXCR, listing each CDR3 protein once. The V and J calls, along with clone size, are taken from TCRdb and not from the paper's own processing. The table lists some 400,000 distinct CDR3 sequences, more than 4.5% of them singletons. The time point here: pre-sensitization, week 0. Regarding treatment: therapeutic diphenylcyclopropenone sensitization with weekly scalp DPC. The data derive from a study of human T cells and chemical hapten exposure. Study-level results: Expanded TCRs made up significantly more big CDR3 similarity clusters than controls did.

The receptor's source is a woman in her forties or fifties with alopecia areata. Some clones in this sample may be carry-over from other donors' samples. This chain joins TRBV20-1 and TRBJ2-3; D possibly corresponds to TRBD1 (6 bases). Here the sequenced sample was whole blood, taken in connection with sensitization to the hapten diphenylcyclopropenone (DPC). The chain's CDR3 is CSARDLRGDTQYF. CDR3 DNA sequence: TGCAGTGCTAGAGATCTCAGGGGAGATACGCAGTATTTT.